This TCR beta chain emerged from a study of T cells in Graves' hyperthyroidism and ophthalmopathy. Findings and caveats of the study: Most thyroid-expanded clonotypes above 0.001 were also found in blood.

On this clonotype itself: Its specificity is unknown.

Disease lasting under 3 months, a NOSPECS grade of at least 4, and a Clinical Activity Score of at least 3 were features of the ophthalmopathy patients. PBMCs came from around 9.7 ml fresh peripheral blood. The J segment lost 15 bases and the V segment lost 5 bases, leaving 24 bases of the junction unmatched. Per germline, CDR1 SGHVS and CDR2 FQNEAQ. The CDR3 sequence is 18 residues long. Researchers took RNA transcripts and amplified the TCR beta CDR3 regions from them. The TCR CDR3 was amplified in a first-round RT-PCR using the HTBI primer set. TCRdb ran MiXCR on the multiplex PCR reads and lists one entry per CDR3 protein. The sample yields 400,000 to 450,000 distinct CDR3 sequences, under 15% seen once.

J is TRBJ2-1 and V is TRBV7-8, with 11 bases aligning to TRBD1. The specimen was blood. This TCR derives from a man aged 18 to 35 with Graves' ophthalmopathy. The CDR3 DNA follows: TGTGCCAGCAGCCCCCGGGACAGGGGGTTTTATAGTAGCGGGAATAGGTTCTTC. Protein: CASSPRDRGFYSSGNRFF.